The 18 T cell receptor beta chains reported below all come from one sample, sequenced in a study of cytotoxic CD8 clonotypes in ibrutinib-treated CLL. The assay was immunoSEQ multiplex PCR, and TCRdb's table has in-frame clones only and misses some. The sample has over 200,000 clones; roughly 79% are singletons. Here the sequenced sample was PBMCs, taken after 12 months of ibrutinib treatment. Every receptor here comes from a human donor with chronic lymphocytic leukemia.

The chain couples TRBV6-5 to TRBJ1-3; D unclear. V was cut by 5 bases and J by 3 bases, with 8 bases left in between. Germline V gene data show CDR1 as MNHEY and CDR2 as SVGAGI. The CDR3 extends over 13 amino acids. CDR3 residues: CASSGANGNTIYF. CDR3 in DNA: TGTGCCAGCAGTGGTGCTAATGGAAACACCATATATTTT.

This chain uses TRBV11-3 with TRBJ2-1; no clear D. V was cut by 5 bases and J by 7 bases, with 15 bases left in between. Germline CDR1 reads SGHNT; CDR2 reads YENEEA. CDR3 length equals 14 residues. The CDR3: CASSTGLPPNEQFF. CDR3 in DNA: TGTGCCAGCAGCACGGGTCTCCCTCCTAATGAGCAGTTCTTC.

The rearrangement links TRBV9 to TRBJ2-7; D gene ambiguous. The CDR3 runs to 14 residues. V dropped 4 bases and J dropped 4 bases, with 15 bases sitting between them. Germline loops: CDR1 SGDLS, CDR2 YYNGEE. The CDR3 here is CASSPAQTPYEQYF. The CDR3 coding sequence is TGTGCCAGCAGCCCAGCCCAGACCCCTTACGAGCAGTACTTC.

The V and J genes are TRBV10-2 and TRBJ2-7; 10 bases line up with TRBD1. CDR1 and CDR2 from the germline V gene are WSHSY and SAAADI. CDR3 length equals 14 residues. The J segment lost 3 bases and the V segment lost 5 bases, leaving 4 bases of the junction unmatched. CDR3 in DNA: TGCGCCAGCAGTCCGGGACAGGGGCTCTACGAGCAGTACTTC. This codes for CASSPGQGLYEQYF.

V is TRBV18 and J is TRBJ2-7; 9 bases agree with TRBD1. The V and J ends lost 5 bases and 1 base, in that order; junction bases with no gene match: 6. The CDR3 is made up of 15 amino acids. Germline V gives CDR1 KGHSH, CDR2 LQKENI. The CDR3 sequence: CASSTMGQGSYEQYF. For the CDR3, the DNA is TGTGCCAGCTCAACGATGGGACAGGGATCCTACGAGCAGTACTTC.

The J gene is TRBJ2-7, the V gene TRBV5-4; 8 bases line up with TRBD2. Per germline, CDR1 SGHNT and CDR2 YYREEE (reference sequence). The CDR3 extends over 16 amino acids. V lost 3 bases, J lost 0 bases, and 8 bases stayed unmatched. The CDR3 loop reads CASSYSSGLSSYEQYF. CDR3 coding DNA: TGTGCCAGCAGCTACTCTAGCGGGCTTAGCTCCTACGAGCAGTACTTC.

This clone was found a few times. The rearrangement joins TRBV5-1 to TRBJ1-4, with a tentative D call TRBD1 (5 bases). Germline V gene data show CDR1 as SGHRS and CDR2 as YFSETQ. The CDR3 runs 14 residues. Trimming took off 3 bases at V and 6 bases at J, with 12 bases between the two ends. Written as DNA, the CDR3 is TGCGCCAGCAGCTGGAGGGGCGCGGATGAAAAACTGTTTTTT. The encoded protein is CASSWRGADEKLFF.

This chain connects TRBV28 to TRBJ1-5; unclear D gene. CDR3 length: 14 amino acids. The V end was cut by 8 bases, the J end by 6 bases, with 17 bases between. From germline, CDR1 is MDHEN and CDR2 SYDVKM. The CDR3 loop reads CASLRSGWTQPQHF. DNA for the CDR3: TGTGCCAGCCTGCGGTCAGGCTGGACTCAGCCCCAGCATTTT.

The chain combines TRBV28 with TRBJ1-5; D remains unclear. Germline V gene sequence: CDR1 MDHEN, CDR2 SYDVKM. The CDR3 has 15 amino acids. Trimming removed 2 bases from V and 1 base from J, with 9 bases in between. CDR3 region: CASSLLLESNQPQHF. The CDR3 DNA is TGTGCCAGCAGTTTACTGTTAGAGAGCAATCAGCCCCAGCATTTT.

The chain has TRBV4-1 and TRBJ1-6, with D possibly being TRBD1 (5 bases). This CDR3 has 15 amino acids. Germline loops: CDR1 MGHRA, CDR2 YSYEKL. V dropped 1 base and J dropped 10 bases, with 14 bases sitting between them. DNA for the CDR3: TGCGCCAGCAGCCAAGCCCCAGGGTCCGGGTCACCCCTCCACTTT. Its translation is CASSQAPGSGSPLHF.

With regard to this clone: This sample includes further DNA sequences coding for the same CDR3. In nucleotides, the CDR3 is TGTGCCTGGACCGGTGCAGATACGCAGTATTTT. Its translation is CAWTGADTQYF. V and J are TRBV30 and TRBJ2-3, with D unresolved. With 4 bases removed from V and 4 bases from J, the gap between germline ends came to 6 bases. The CDR3 runs to 11 residues. The germline gives CDR1 GTSNPN, CDR2 SVGIG (reference sequence).

This sequence joins TRBV6-5 and TRBJ2-3, with 7 positions matching TRBD2. Germline CDR1 reads MNHEY; CDR2 reads SVGAGI. J lost 5 bases, V lost 7 bases, and 6 bases had no gene match. This CDR3 is built from 13 residues. The CDR3 here is CASNGLGGDTQYF. The CDR3 region has the DNA TGTGCCAGCAATGGACTAGGTGGAGATACGCAGTATTTT.

This clone came up once. V gene TRBV2 combines with J gene TRBJ2-1; 8 nucleotides align to TRBD1. Trimming removed 2 bases from V and 12 bases from J; junction bases left unmatched: 9. The CDR3 covers 14 residues. Germline V gene lookup returns CDR1 SNHLY and CDR2 FYNNEI. CDR3 sequence (DNA): TGTGCCAGCAGTGAACTCGTATTAGGGACAGGGCAGTTCTTC. Its translation is CASSELVLGTGQFF. Complete variable domain (other parts from reference TRBV2 and TRBJ2-1): EPEVTQTPSHQVTQMGQEVILRCVPISNHLYFYWYRQILGQKVEFLVSFYNNEISEKSEIFDDQFSVERPDGSNFTLKIRSTKLEDSAMYFCASSELVLGTGQFFGPGTRLTVL.

The chain employs TRBV4-1 and TRBJ2-7; 9 bases line up with TRBD1. Trimming at V came to 0 bases and at J to 3 bases, leaving 9 bases not matched to a gene. The CDR3 is 17 residues long. Germline V gene sequence: CDR1 MGHRA, CDR2 YSYEKL. The CDR3, as DNA: TGCGCCAGCAGCCAAGACAACGGCGGGACAGGGATCTACGAGCAGTACTTC. Protein sequence: CASSQDNGGTGIYEQYF.

The chain joins TRBV28 to TRBJ2-7; 7 nucleotides align to TRBD2. The trim removed 5 bases at V and 0 bases at J, leaving 7 bases unmatched. Per the germline V gene, CDR1 is MDHEN and CDR2 is SYDVKM. The CDR3 has 15 residues. As DNA, the CDR3 is TGTGCCAGCAGTAGGGGAGGGGATGTCTCCTACGAGCAGTACTTC. Translated, it gives CASSRGGDVSYEQYF. Complete variable domain (other parts from reference TRBV28 and TRBJ2-7): DVKVTQSSRYLVKRTGEKVFLECVQDMDHENMFWYRQDPGLGLRLIYFSYDVKMKEKGDIPEGYSVSREKKERFSLILESASTNQTSMYLCASSRGGDVSYEQYFGPGTRLTVT.

The gene calls are TRBV6-5 and TRBJ2-2; possible D gene TRBD1, 6 bases. CDR3 length: 15 residues. V was trimmed by 4 bases and J by 0 bases, leaving 9 bases between them. The germline V gene has CDR1 MNHEY and CDR2 SVGAGI. CDR3 amino acids: CASSSQGTNTGELFF. The CDR3 DNA is TGTGCCAGCAGTTCCCAGGGGACGAACACCGGGGAGCTGTTTTTT.

This rearrangement joins TRBV4-1 to TRBJ2-1; the D is unclear. CDR1 and CDR2 from the germline V gene are MGHRA and YSYEKL. Trimming removed 3 bases at V and 0 bases at J, with 15 bases between. The CDR3 runs 17 residues. CDR3 nucleotide sequence: TGCGCCAGCAGCCACCATATGACCAGGAGCTCCTACAATGAGCAGTTCTTC. Translating gives CASSHHMTRSSYNEQFF.

V usage is TRBV7-8 and J usage is TRBJ2-1, with 8 bases fitting TRBD1. CDR3 length equals 18 residues. V trimming: 4 bases; J trimming: 10 bases; junction bases outside the gene matches: 21. Germline V gene lookup returns CDR1 SGHVS and CDR2 FQNEAQ. The CDR3 reads CASSSTPRTGRVGNEQFF. The DNA for the CDR3 is TGTGCCAGCAGCTCCACCCCTCGGACAGGGCGGGTCGGGAACGAGCAGTTCTTC.